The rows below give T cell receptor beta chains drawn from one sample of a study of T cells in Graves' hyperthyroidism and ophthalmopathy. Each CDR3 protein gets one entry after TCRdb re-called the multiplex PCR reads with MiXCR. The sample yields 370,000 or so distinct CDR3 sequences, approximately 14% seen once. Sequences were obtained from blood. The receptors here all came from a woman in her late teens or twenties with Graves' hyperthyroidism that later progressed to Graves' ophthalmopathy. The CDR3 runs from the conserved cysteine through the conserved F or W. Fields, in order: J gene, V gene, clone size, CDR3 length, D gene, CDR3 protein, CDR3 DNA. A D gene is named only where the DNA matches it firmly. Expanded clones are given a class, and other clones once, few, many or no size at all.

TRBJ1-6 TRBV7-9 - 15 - CASSLAGGYNSPLHF TGTGCCAGCAGCTTAGCCGGGGGATATAATTCACCCCTCCACTTT
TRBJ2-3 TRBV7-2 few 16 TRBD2 CASSLSRLAGTDTQYF TGTGCCAGCAGCTTAAGTCGACTAGCGGGCACAGATACGCAGTATTTT
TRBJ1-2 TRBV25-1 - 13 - CASSDGPVYGYTF TGTGCCAGCAGTGACGGGCCAGTTTATGGCTACACCTTC
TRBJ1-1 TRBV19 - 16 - CASSIIPSFGPTEAFF TGTGCCAGTAGTATAATCCCTAGTTTTGGTCCTACTGAAGCTTTCTTT
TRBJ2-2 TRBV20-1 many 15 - CSASFGTPNTGELFF TGCAGTGCTAGCTTCGGGACACCGAACACCGGGGAGCTGTTTTTT
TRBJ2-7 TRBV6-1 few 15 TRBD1 CASSPFRDRAYEQYF TGTGCCAGCAGCCCCTTCCGGGACAGAGCCTACGAGCAGTACTTC
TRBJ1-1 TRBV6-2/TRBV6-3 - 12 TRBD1 CASNHRGTEAFF TGTGCCAGCAACCACAGGGGCACTGAAGCTTTCTTT
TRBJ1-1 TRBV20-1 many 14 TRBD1 CSARTDRGDTEAFF TGCAGTGCTAGAACGGACAGGGGGGACACTGAAGCTTTCTTT
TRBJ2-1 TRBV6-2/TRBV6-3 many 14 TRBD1 CASRGQGRSDEQFF TGTGCCAGCAGGGGACAGGGGCGATCGGATGAGCAGTTCTTC
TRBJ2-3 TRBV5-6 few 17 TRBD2 CASSLPPGLASTDTQYF TGTGCCAGCAGCTTGCCCCCGGGACTAGCGAGCACAGATACGCAGTATTTT
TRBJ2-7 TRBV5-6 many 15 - CASSLFGDSIFEQYF TGTGCCAGCAGCTTGTTCGGGGATTCGATTTTCGAGCAGTACTTC
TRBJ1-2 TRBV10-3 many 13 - CAISESQGHGYTF TGTGCCATCAGTGAGTCCCAGGGGCATGGCTACACCTTC
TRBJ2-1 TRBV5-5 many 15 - CASSSSGEPYNEQFF TGTGCCAGCAGCTCTTCGGGAGAGCCCTACAATGAGCAGTTCTTC
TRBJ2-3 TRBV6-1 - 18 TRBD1 CASSKPPRGTGGTDTQYF TGTGCCAGCAGTAAACCGCCCCGAGGGACAGGGGGCACAGATACGCAGTATTTT
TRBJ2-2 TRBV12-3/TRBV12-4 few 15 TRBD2 CASTFWGGWTGELFF TGTGCCAGCACCTTCTGGGGGGGATGGACCGGGGAGCTGTTTTTT
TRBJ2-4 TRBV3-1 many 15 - CASSQERLAKNIQYF TGTGCCAGCAGCCAAGAGCGACTAGCCAAAAACATTCAGTACTTC
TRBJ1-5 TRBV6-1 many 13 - CASSAEARQPQHF TGTGCCAGCAGTGCAGAGGCGCGACAGCCCCAGCATTTT
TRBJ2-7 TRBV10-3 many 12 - CATPGSSYEQYF TGTGCCACTCCAGGGAGCTCCTACGAGCAGTACTTC
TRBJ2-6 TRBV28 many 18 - CASSLSWGTGSGANVLTF TGTGCCAGCAGTTTATCTTGGGGCACCGGGTCTGGGGCCAACGTCCTGACTTTC
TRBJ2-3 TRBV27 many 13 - CASSSQASDTQYF TGTGCCAGCAGTTCACAGGCTTCGGATACGCAGTATTTT
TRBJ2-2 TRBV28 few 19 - CASSSDLGETHLNTGELFF TGTGCCAGCAGTTCTGACTTAGGCGAAACACATCTGAACACCGGGGAGCTGTTTTTT
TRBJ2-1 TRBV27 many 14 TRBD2 CASRRGVTYNEQFF TGTGCCAGCAGGCGGGGGGTAACCTACAATGAGCAGTTCTTC
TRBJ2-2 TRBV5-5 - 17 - CASSLGFLGELLGELFF TGTGCCAGCAGCTTGGGCTTTCTTGGGGAACTTCTCGGGGAGCTGTTTTTT